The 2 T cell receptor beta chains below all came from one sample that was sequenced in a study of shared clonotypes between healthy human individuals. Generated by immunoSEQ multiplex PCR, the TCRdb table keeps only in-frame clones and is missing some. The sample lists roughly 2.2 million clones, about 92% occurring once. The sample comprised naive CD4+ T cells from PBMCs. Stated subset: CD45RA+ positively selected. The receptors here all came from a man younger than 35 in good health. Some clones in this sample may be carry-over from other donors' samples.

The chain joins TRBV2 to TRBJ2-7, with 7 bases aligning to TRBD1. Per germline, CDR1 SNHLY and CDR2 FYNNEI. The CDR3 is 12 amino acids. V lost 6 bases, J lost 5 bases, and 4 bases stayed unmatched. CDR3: CASRDDRDEQYF. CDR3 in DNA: TGTGCCAGCAGAGACGACAGGGACGAGCAGTACTTC.

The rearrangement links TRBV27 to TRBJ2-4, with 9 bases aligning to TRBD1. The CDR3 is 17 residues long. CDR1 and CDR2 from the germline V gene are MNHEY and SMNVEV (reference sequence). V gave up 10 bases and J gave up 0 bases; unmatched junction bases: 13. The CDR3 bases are TGTGCCACTACGGGGACAGGGACGAATTTAGCCAAAAACATTCAGTACTTC. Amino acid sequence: CATTGTGTNLAKNIQYF.